These 27 T cell receptor beta chains were all obtained from the same sample, sequenced in a study of blood T cell repertoires in COVID-19. The data were produced by immunoSEQ multiplex PCR, yet TCRdb's version contains in-frame clones alone and is incomplete. The table lists fewer than 250,000 clones, around 86% of them singletons. The sample consisted of PBMCs or T cells enriched from blood (not recorded which). The receptor source for this set is a young man in a cohort exposed to, infected with or recovered from COVID-19 (not recorded which).

The chain carries TRBV5-1 and TRBJ1-5; no firm D call. Trimming shortened V by 4 bases and J by 7 bases, and 12 bases separated the two germline ends. CDR1 and CDR2 from the germline V gene are SGHRS and YFSETQ. This CDR3 has 13 amino acids. The CDR3 region is CASSEGTGQPQHF. CDR3 sequence (DNA): TGCGCCAGCAGCGAGGGAACGGGACAGCCCCAGCATTTT.

CDR3 coding DNA: TGTGCCACCAGGGGTAGCGGAGATACGCAGTATTTT. It yields the protein CATRGSGDTQYF. The rearrangement joins TRBV24-1 to TRBJ2-3, with D perhaps matching TRBD2 (6 bases). The CDR3 is 12 amino acids. The V gene's germline CDR1 is KGHDR and CDR2 SFDVKD. With 7 bases removed from V and 5 bases from J, the gap between germline ends came to 9 bases.

This rearrangement joins TRBV7-6 to TRBJ2-1, with TRBD2 identical over 12 bases. The CDR3 totals 17 residues. In germline, CDR1 is SGHVS, CDR2 FNYEAQ. After removal of 1 base from V and 10 bases from J, the junction contained 11 bases not matched to a gene. The CDR3 DNA follows: TGTGCCAGCAGCTTAGAGGCCGGGACTAGCGGGTTCAGAGAGCAGTTCTTC. It yields the protein CASSLEAGTSGFREQFF.

This sequence joins TRBV3-1 (or the pseudogene TRBV3-2) and TRBJ1-4; no reliable D call. The germline V gene has CDR1 LGHDT and CDR2 YNNKEL (reference sequence). The V and J ends lost 1 base and 7 bases respectively, with 7 bases between them. The CDR3 extends over 13 amino acids. CDR3 sequence (DNA): TGTGCCAGCAGCCAAGCACAGTTTGAAAAACTGTTTTTT. The encoded protein is CASSQAQFEKLFF.

The CDR3 region is CASSLGLPGRSPLHF. CDR3 coding DNA: TGCGCCAGCAGCTTGGGCTTGCCAGGGCGGTCACCCCTCCACTTT. This chain uses TRBV5-1 with TRBJ1-6, with a possible D match to TRBD1 (5 bases). CDR1 is SGHRS and CDR2 is YFSETQ in the germline V gene. V was cut by 0 bases and J by 10 bases, with 14 bases left in between. The CDR3 consists of 15 residues.

The genes are TRBV9 and TRBJ1-4, with a weak D call TRBD1 (5 bases). There are 15 residues in the CDR3. CDR1 SGDLS and CDR2 YYNGEE come from the germline V gene. Trimming took off 4 bases at V and 5 bases at J, with 15 bases between the two ends. The CDR3, as DNA: TGTGCCAGCAGCCCAGGCTTAGGGGTGAATGAAAAACTGTTTTTT. Protein product: CASSPGLGVNEKLFF.

The chain links TRBV27 to TRBJ2-1; TRBD2 aligns across 12 bases. Germline V lookup: CDR1 MNHEY, CDR2 SMNVEV (reference sequence). The length of the CDR3 is 15 residues. Unmatched junction bases numbered 4, after V lost 5 bases and J lost 5 bases. CDR3 region: CASSVTSGGNNEQFF. The DNA of the CDR3 is TGTGCCAGCAGTGTGACTAGCGGGGGAAACAATGAGCAGTTCTTC.

This chain joins TRBV27 and TRBJ2-7, with D perhaps matching TRBD1 (6 bases). Between the trimmed V and J ends, which lost 2 bases and 0 bases, there was a span of 11 bases. This CDR3 contains 15 residues. Germline CDR1 MNHEY, CDR2 SMNVEV (reference sequence). The CDR3 spells CASSLRGSPSYEQYF. As DNA, the CDR3 is TGTGCCAGCAGTTTAAGGGGGTCCCCCTCCTACGAGCAGTACTTC.

The chain employs TRBV7-3 and TRBJ2-6, with D possibly being TRBD1 (5 bases). CDR3 size: 14 residues. Germline CDR1 reads SGHTA; CDR2 reads FQGTGA. V lost 5 bases to trimming and J lost 0 bases, with 5 bases between them. In DNA form, the CDR3 reads TGTGCCAGCAGCGACAGCTCTGGGGCCAACGTCCTGACTTTC. Amino acid sequence: CASSDSSGANVLTF.

In this sample, this clone turned up a few times. This chain joins TRBV19 and TRBJ1-5, with TRBD1 identical over 8 bases. Germline V gene data show CDR1 as LNHDA and CDR2 as SQIVND (reference sequence). The V gene end was trimmed by 7 bases and the J gene end by 1 base; junction bases not matched to a gene: 6. The CDR3 covers 15 residues. The CDR3 bases are TGTGCCAGTACCGGACAGGGAAGGAGCAATCAGCCCCAGCATTTT. This translates into CASTGQGRSNQPQHF.

V gene TRBV5-6 combines with J gene TRBJ1-1, with 8 bases lining up with TRBD1. The V gene's germline CDR1 is SGHDT and CDR2 YYEEEE. The V gene end was trimmed by 4 bases and the J gene end by 0 bases; junction bases not matched to a gene: 8. The CDR3 extends over 16 amino acids. The CDR3 loop reads CASSPDRGVLNTEAFF. The CDR3, as DNA: TGTGCCAGCAGCCCCGACAGGGGAGTTTTGAACACTGAAGCTTTCTTT.

The V and J genes are TRBV5-1 and TRBJ1-3; 7 nucleotides agree with TRBD1. The CDR3 is 13 amino acids. With V trimmed by 4 bases and J by 6 bases, 4 bases remained unmatched. Germline lookup yields CDR1 SGHRS and CDR2 YFSETQ. CDR3 coding DNA: TGCGCCAGCAGCCGGGACAGCACAAACACCATATATTTT. As protein: CASSRDSTNTIYF.

The V call is TRBV18, the J call TRBJ2-2, with D possibly TRBD1 on 6 matching bases. This CDR3 contains 18 residues. Per the germline V gene, CDR1 is KGHSH and CDR2 is LQKENI. With 3 bases removed from V and 2 bases from J, the gap between germline ends came to 19 bases. CDR3 sequence reads: CASSPVPTGHPNTGELFF. As DNA, the CDR3 is TGTGCCAGCTCACCGGTTCCTACGGGACATCCAAACACCGGGGAGCTGTTTTTT.

J is TRBJ1-1 and V is TRBV5-5, with 7 bases identical to TRBD1. This CDR3 spans 14 amino acids. In germline, CDR1 is SGHKS, CDR2 YYEKEE (reference sequence). The trim removed 1 base at V and 5 bases at J, leaving 5 bases unmatched. CDR3 in DNA: TGTGCCAGCAGCTTGACAGGGGTTTCAACTGAAGCTTTCTTT. It codes for CASSLTGVSTEAFF.

This clone appeared once. The CDR3 DNA sequence: TGCGCCAGCAGCCAAGAAACGGTTGCCTACGAGCAGTACTTC. This codes for CASSQETVAYEQYF. The chain recombines TRBV4-1 with TRBJ2-7; D is unresolved. Germline CDR1 and CDR2: MGHRA and YSYEKL. The ends were cut back, 0 bases at V and 2 bases at J, with 8 bases in the middle. The CDR3 spans 14 residues.

The chain couples TRBV9 to TRBJ2-1; 8 positions match TRBD2. The CDR3 length is 16 residues. The germline V gene has CDR1 SGDLS and CDR2 YYNGEE. The junction had 6 bases not matched to a gene; V was cut back by 4 bases and J by 0 bases. The CDR3 DNA reads as TGTGCCAGCAGCCGGGGGGGTAGCGACTCCTACAATGAGCAGTTCTTC. Translating it yields CASSRGGSDSYNEQFF. The full variable domain, its missing parts supplied by reference TRBV9 and TRBJ2-1, is DSGVTQTPKHLITATGQRVTLRCSPRSGDLSVYWYQQSLDQGLQFLIQYYNGEERAKGNILERFSAQQFPDLHSELNLSSLELGDSALYFCASSRGGSDSYNEQFFGPGTRLTVL.

The chain links TRBV13 to TRBJ1-1; 9 positions agree with TRBD1. This CDR3 region has 17 residues. Germline trimming cut 3 bases from V and 1 base from J; bases unmatched to any gene: 9. Germline values: CDR1 PRHDT, CDR2 FYEKMQ (reference sequence). The CDR3 protein is CASSFPTPGQGNTEAFF. The CDR3 DNA reads TGTGCCAGCAGCTTCCCGACCCCGGGACAGGGGAACACTGAAGCTTTCTTT.

This clone was seen a single time. This chain links TRBV4-3 with TRBJ1-5; 10 bases fit TRBD1. CDR1 is LGHNA and CDR2 is YSLEER in the germline V gene. The CDR3 has 16 amino acids. V lost 2 bases, J lost 8 bases, and 9 bases stayed unmatched. As DNA, the CDR3 is TGCGCCAGCAGCCAATCCCACCGGGACAGGGGTGAGCCCCAGCATTTT. Encoded protein: CASSQSHRDRGEPQHF.

This clone was recorded only once. J is TRBJ2-5 and V is TRBV6-1; unclear D gene. The CDR3 length is 15 residues. Between the trimmed V and J ends, which lost 0 bases and 4 bases, there was a span of 12 bases. CDR1 MNHNS and CDR2 SASEGT come from the germline V gene. The CDR3 loop reads CASSEAGRRIETQYF. As DNA, the CDR3 is TGTGCCAGCAGTGAAGCGGGTCGGCGGATAGAGACCCAGTACTTC.

J is TRBJ1-2 and V is TRBV20-1, with TRBD1 identical over 7 bases. In germline, CDR1 is DFQATT, CDR2 SNEGSKA (reference sequence). This CDR3 contains 14 residues. Trimming at V came to 3 bases and at J to 6 bases, leaving 10 bases not matched to a gene. CDR3: CSASLAGGMDGYTF. In DNA, the CDR3 is TGCAGTGCTAGTCTCGCAGGGGGTATGGATGGCTACACCTTC.

The V gene is TRBV7-9, the J gene TRBJ1-4; D possibly corresponds to TRBD1 (6 bases). The CDR3 is 16 amino acids. Trimming shortened V by 5 bases and J by 7 bases, and 20 bases separated the two germline ends. The germline CDR1 and CDR2 sequences are SEHNR and FQNEAQ (reference sequence). The DNA for the CDR3 is TGTGCCAGCAGCGCCCTGACAGGCGTCCGCGGTGAAAAACTGTTTTTT. Amino acid sequence: CASSALTGVRGEKLFF.

The chain carries TRBV21-1 and TRBJ2-7; the table's D call TRBD1 went unverified against the DNA. TRBV21-1 is a pseudogene. The CDR3 spans 14 residues. The CDR3 loop reads CASSKGDRGHEQYF. The CDR3 DNA follows: TGTGCCAGCAGCAAAGGGGACAGGGGTCACGAGCAGTACTTC.

J is TRBJ2-7 and V is TRBV9; 7 bases map to TRBD1. The CDR3 length is 14 residues. The V segment lost 0 bases and the J segment 3 bases; nucleotides outside the gene matches: 3. Germline V gives CDR1 SGDLS, CDR2 YYNGEE. CDR3 nucleotide sequence: TGTGCCAGCAGCGTAGGACAGGGCCACTACGAGCAGTACTTC. It specifies CASSVGQGHYEQYF.

The rearrangement links TRBV28 to TRBJ2-7; 7 positions match TRBD1. CDR1 and CDR2 from the germline V gene are MDHEN and SYDVKM. The CDR3 length is 15 residues. V dropped 7 bases and J dropped 2; count of bases not matched to a gene: 11. CDR3 sequence reads: CASTPAGTVTYEQYF. In DNA, the CDR3 is TGTGCCAGCACGCCAGCCGGGACAGTAACCTACGAGCAGTACTTC.

This clone was counted a single time. V and J are TRBV10-2 and TRBJ2-5; TRBD2 matches 10 bases. The CDR3 covers 16 residues. The germline V gene has CDR1 WSHSY and CDR2 SAAADI. The J segment lost 2 bases and the V segment lost 0 bases, leaving 3 bases of the junction unmatched. The CDR3 loop is CASSESGTSAQETQYF. The CDR3 coding sequence is TGCGCCAGCAGTGAGTCGGGGACTAGCGCTCAAGAGACCCAGTACTTC.

The J gene is TRBJ2-3, the V gene TRBV27; 8 bases match TRBD1. The germline CDR1 and CDR2 sequences are MNHEY and SMNVEV (reference sequence). The CDR3 runs 16 residues. Losses at the gene ends were 6 bases for V and 2 bases for J; bases not matched to a gene: 10. In nucleotides, the CDR3 is TGTGCCAGCAGACAGGGGGTTAAGCCGCACACAGATACGCAGTATTTT. Its protein product is CASRQGVKPHTDTQYF.

The V and J genes are TRBV7-9 and TRBJ1-4; a possible D gene is TRBD1 (5 bases). The CDR3 contains 16 residues. The V end was cut by 5 bases, the J end by 3 bases, with 16 bases between. In germline, CDR1 is SEHNR, CDR2 FQNEAQ (reference sequence). The CDR3 coding sequence is TGTGCCAGCAGCATCAATTCGGGGGGATCTAATGAAAAACTGTTTTTT. Translation gives CASSINSGGSNEKLFF.